One and the same sample provided the 30 T cell receptor beta chains below, sequenced in a study of cytomegalovirus exposure and HLA in healthy donors. Sequencing used immunoSEQ multiplex PCR; TCRdb keeps in-frame clones, though not all of them. The sample records 150,000 to 200,000 clones, about nine tenths being singletons. Sequenced: PBMCs. The receptors come from a woman aged 18-29 years in good health and CMV-seropositive.

The chain carries TRBV6-1 and TRBJ2-2, with 14 positions matching TRBD2. Germline trimming cut 8 bases from V and 9 bases from J; bases unmatched to any gene: 8. This CDR3 contains 15 residues. Germline values: CDR1 MNHNS, CDR2 SASEGT. CDR3 nucleotide sequence: TGTGCCAGCCTGGGACTAGCGGGAGTTCTCAGGGAGCTGTTTTTT. This codes for CASLGLAGVLRELFF.

The V and J genes are TRBV9 and TRBJ2-5; a weak D match, TRBD1 (5 bases). The V end was cut by 2 bases, the J end by 5 bases, with 16 bases between. The CDR3 covers 15 residues. Germline V CDR1 and CDR2: SGDLS, YYNGEE. CDR3 protein: CASSVTKGSGETQYF. The DNA for the CDR3 is TGTGCCAGCAGCGTTACCAAGGGGTCCGGGGAGACCCAGTACTTC.

In this sample, this clone turned up once. The J gene is TRBJ2-7, the V gene TRBV29-1; 9 nucleotides align to TRBD2. Trimming cost V 5 bases and J 4 bases; bases outside gene matches: 12. Germline V gene lookup returns CDR1 SQVTM and CDR2 ANQGSEA. The length of the CDR3 is 15 residues. The CDR3 region is CSVRGGLAGTYEQYF. CDR3 bases: TGCAGCGTTAGGGGCGGCCTAGCGGGGACTTACGAGCAGTACTTC.

The CDR3 reads CATGGQGAAGELFF. CDR3 nucleotides: TGTGCCACCGGAGGGCAGGGGGCCGCCGGGGAGCTGTTTTTT. The gene calls are TRBV15 and TRBJ2-2, with 8 bases identical to TRBD1. Trimming at V came to 8 bases and at J to 6 bases, leaving 8 bases not matched to a gene. The CDR3 has 14 amino acids. From germline, CDR1 is LNHNV and CDR2 YYDKDF (reference sequence). The full variable domain, completed using reference TRBV15 and TRBJ2-2, is DAMVIQNPRYQVTQFGKPVTLSCSQTLNHNVMYWYQQKSSQAPKLLFHYYDKDFNNEADTPDNFQSRRPNTSFCFLDIRSPGLGDTAMYLCATGGQGAAGELFFGEGSRLTVL.

V and J are TRBV5-6 and TRBJ1-2, with D unresolved. The ends were cut back, 6 bases at V and 0 bases at J, with 15 bases in the middle. Germline values: CDR1 SGHDT, CDR2 YYEEEE. This CDR3 spans 15 amino acids. The CDR3 DNA follows: TGTGCCAGCACCCTTGAACAGAGAACTAACTATGGCTACACCTTC. Its protein product is CASTLEQRTNYGYTF.

The chain joins TRBV30 to TRBJ1-3; D ambiguous. The CDR3 extends over 14 amino acids. With 6 bases removed from V and 0 bases from J, the gap between germline ends came to 12 bases. Germline V gives CDR1 GTSNPN, CDR2 SVGIG (reference sequence). CDR3 residues: CACLGRYSGNTIYF. CDR3 sequence (DNA): TGTGCCTGTTTGGGCCGGTACTCTGGAAACACCATATATTTT.

The J gene is TRBJ1-2, the V gene TRBV11-2, with D possibly being TRBD1 (5 bases). Per the germline V gene, CDR1 is SGHAT and CDR2 is FQNNGV. CDR3 length equals 14 residues. The V end was cut by 5 bases, the J end by 3 bases, with 13 bases between. CDR3 DNA: TGTGCCAGCAGCCGGAGGGGAGGGGACTATGGCTACACCTTC. Its protein is CASSRRGGDYGYTF.

V is TRBV10-3 and J is TRBJ2-1, with 7 bases aligning to TRBD2. The V gene end was trimmed by 8 bases and the J gene end by 4 bases; junction bases not matched to a gene: 8. The length of the CDR3 is 14 residues. CDR1 ENHRY and CDR2 SYGVKD come from the germline V gene. CDR3 DNA: TGTGCCATCCGCCCCAGCGGGGTATACAATGAGCAGTTCTTC. Its translation is CAIRPSGVYNEQFF.

The chain links TRBV12-5 to TRBJ1-1; D possibly corresponds to TRBD1 (5 bases). The ends were cut back, 4 bases at V and 2 bases at J, with 11 bases in the middle. In germline, CDR1 is LGHNT, CDR2 FRNRAP. There are 14 residues in the CDR3. The CDR3 spells CASGSGGLNTEAFF. The CDR3 DNA follows: TGTGCTAGTGGTTCGGGGGGACTTAACACTGAAGCTTTCTTT. Based on the CDR3 plus reference TRBV12-5 and TRBJ1-1, the full variable domain is DARVTQTPRHKVTEMGQEVTMRCQPILGHNTVFWYRQTMMQGLELLAYFRNRAPLDDSGMPKDRFSAEMPDATLATLKIQPSEPRDSAVYFCASGSGGLNTEAFFGQGTRLTVV.

V is TRBV27 and J is TRBJ2-7, with D perhaps matching TRBD1 (6 bases). The CDR3 is 15 residues long. CDR1 is MNHEY and CDR2 is SMNVEV in the germline V gene (reference sequence). With 3 bases removed from V and 3 bases from J, the gap between germline ends came to 15 bases. DNA of the CDR3: TGTGCCAGCAGTTTGCGGGCAGGGGAGTTCTACGAGCAGTACTTC. This encodes CASSLRAGEFYEQYF.

The rearrangement uses TRBV29-1 and TRBJ1-1; D possibly corresponds to TRBD1 (6 bases). Trimming removed 7 bases at V and 5 bases at J, with 17 bases between. The CDR3 sequence is 13 residues long. Germline V lookup: CDR1 SQVTM, CDR2 ANQGSEA. CDR3 sequence reads: CSATEGGATEAFF. The DNA for the CDR3 is TGCAGCGCAACCGAAGGGGGGGCAACTGAAGCTTTCTTT.

J is TRBJ2-1 and V is TRBV6-5; TRBD2 might be the D (6 bases). CDR3 length: 11 residues. Germline CDR1 is MNHEY and CDR2 is SVGAGI. V gave up 7 bases and J gave up 15 bases, with 16 bases separating them. The CDR3 DNA reads TGTGCCAGCACCTGGGACTCCGTGGCGTTCTTC. It specifies CASTWDSVAFF.

This rearrangement joins TRBV7-3 to TRBJ1-2; D is perhaps TRBD1 (6 bases). Germline assignment: CDR1 SGHTA and CDR2 FQGTGA. The CDR3 has 15 residues. Trimming left V 1 base short and J 8 bases short, with 17 bases between. The CDR3 is CASSLNAGAFGGYTF. The CDR3 DNA sequence: TGTGCCAGCAGCTTAAATGCAGGGGCCTTTGGGGGCTACACCTTC. The full variable domain, rest sourced from reference TRBV7-3 and TRBJ1-2, is GAGVSQTPSNKVTEKGKYVELRCDPISGHTALYWYRQSLGQGPEFLIYFQGTGAADDSGLPNDRFFAVRPEGSVSTLKIQRTERGDSAVYLCASSLNAGAFGGYTFGSGTRLTVV.

This sequence joins TRBV11-3 and TRBJ2-7; D might be TRBD2 (7 bases). Trimming left V 5 bases short and J 0 bases short, with 20 bases between. The CDR3 sequence is 17 residues long. Germline V lookup: CDR1 SGHNT, CDR2 YENEEA. CDR3 in DNA: TGTGCCAGCAGCAGAGGGGGGGTGACAAGTAGCTCCTACGAGCAGTACTTC. Its translation is CASSRGGVTSSSYEQYF. The complete variable domain, with remaining parts taken from reference TRBV11-3 and TRBJ2-7, reads EAGVVQSPRYKIIEKKQPVAFWCNPISGHNTLYWYLQNLGQGPELLIRYENEEAVDDSQLPKDRFSAERLKGVDSTLKIQPAELGDSAVYLCASSRGGVTSSSYEQYFGPGTRLTVT.

CDR3 nucleotides: TGCGCCAGCAGCCAAGTATTAGCGGGAGTCCTCAATGAGCAGTTCTTC. Translated: CASSQVLAGVLNEQFF. The chain employs TRBV4-3 and TRBJ2-1; TRBD2 matches at 9 bases. Germline-derived CDR1 and CDR2 are LGHNA and YSLEER. This CDR3 spans 16 amino acids. Trimming at V came to 1 base and at J to 6 bases, leaving 7 bases not matched to a gene.

The chain recombines TRBV6-5 with TRBJ1-1, with 7 bases identical to TRBD1. J lost 0 bases, V lost 5 bases, and 3 bases had no gene match. Germline V gene data show CDR1 as MNHEY and CDR2 as SVGAGI. This CDR3 comprises 14 residues. The CDR3 sequence is CASSKGQVNTEAFF. The CDR3 bases are TGTGCCAGCAGTAAAGGACAGGTGAACACTGAAGCTTTCTTT.

This clone has a single count. The rearrangement uses TRBV30 and TRBJ2-1; 9 bases match TRBD2. J lost 8 bases, V lost 0 bases, and 11 bases had no gene match. The CDR3 totals 16 residues. In germline, CDR1 is GTSNPN, CDR2 SVGIG (reference sequence). The DNA for the CDR3 is TGTGCCTGGAGTGTACTACGCGGGAGGGCCTCGGATGAGCAGTTCTTC. Its protein is CAWSVLRGRASDEQFF.

The chain recombines TRBV6-5 with TRBJ1-1; no definite D call. Per the germline V gene, CDR1 is MNHEY and CDR2 is SVGAGI. Trimming left V 6 bases short and J 6 bases short, with 5 bases between. The CDR3 spans 10 residues. In nucleotides, the CDR3 is TGTGCCAGCAGCCCCGCTGAAGCTTTCTTT. This sequence encodes CASSPAEAFF.

The V and J genes are TRBV9 and TRBJ2-7, with D perhaps matching TRBD1 (5 bases). The length of the CDR3 is 14 residues. Germline V gene data show CDR1 as SGDLS and CDR2 as YYNGEE. Trimming took off 0 bases at V and 5 bases at J, with 12 bases between the two ends. CDR3 DNA: TGTGCCAGCAGCGTAGCTGCCAGGGTAGACGAGCAGTACTTC. Translation gives CASSVAARVDEQYF. Drawing the rest from reference TRBV9 and TRBJ2-7, the complete variable domain is DSGVTQTPKHLITATGQRVTLRCSPRSGDLSVYWYQQSLDQGLQFLIQYYNGEERAKGNILERFSAQQFPDLHSELNLSSLELGDSALYFCASSVAARVDEQYFGPGTRLTVT.

This clone was found a few times. The chain uses TRBV4-2 and TRBJ2-7; 7 bases fit TRBD2. J gave up 2 bases and V 5 bases, and 9 bases lay outside the gene matches. The CDR3 contains 15 residues. CDR1 and CDR2 (germline): LGHNA, YNFKEQ. CDR3 loop: CASSFYSGSTYEQYF. In DNA form, the CDR3 reads TGTGCCAGCAGCTTTTATAGCGGGTCAACCTACGAGCAGTACTTC.

The chain employs TRBV11-3 and TRBJ2-1; a weak D match, TRBD1 (6 bases). Germline values: CDR1 SGHNT, CDR2 YENEEA. CDR3 length: 15 residues. The germline V and J ends were trimmed by 5 bases and 3 bases, with 14 bases remaining between them. The CDR3 is CASSPGHTRYNEQFF. The CDR3 DNA reads TGTGCCAGCAGCCCGGGACATACGCGCTACAATGAGCAGTTCTTC.

This chain connects TRBV7-6 to TRBJ2-7, with D possibly being TRBD2 (6 bases). Germline V gene sequence: CDR1 SGHVS, CDR2 FNYEAQ. V was shortened by 1 base and J by 5 bases, with 21 bases between the two germline ends. The CDR3 totals 17 residues. The CDR3 DNA follows: TGTGCCAGCAGCTTAGAACCGACCGGGACCGCGGGACACGAGCAGTACTTC. Residues: CASSLEPTGTAGHEQYF.

The V and J genes are TRBV25-1 and TRBJ1-3; D gene unclear. Germline V gene lookup returns CDR1 MGHDK and CDR2 SYGVNS. Trimming pared 6 bases from V and 4 bases from J, leaving 7 bases between. The CDR3 extends over 12 amino acids. CDR3 residues: CASSKQGNTIYF. CDR3 in DNA: TGTGCCAGCAGCAAACAGGGAAACACCATATATTTT.

This chain links TRBV4-2 with TRBJ2-3, with 11 bases fitting TRBD2. This CDR3 has 18 amino acids. Trimming removed 3 bases from V and 5 bases from J; junction bases left unmatched: 13. Germline assignment: CDR1 LGHNA and CDR2 YNFKEQ. The CDR3 nucleotides are TGTGCCAGCAGCCATGGTCGACGAACTAGCGGGAGTTTAGATACGCAGTATTTT. Translated, it gives CASSHGRRTSGSLDTQYF.

This clone was seen a handful of times. The J gene is TRBJ2-3, the V gene TRBV19, with D possibly matching TRBD1 (6 bases). The V gene lost 8 bases and the J gene lost 2 bases, with 14 bases spanning the gap. The length of the CDR3 is 14 residues. Germline CDR1 is LNHDA and CDR2 is SQIVND (reference sequence). The CDR3 sequence is CASVGRDNTDTQYF. The DNA for the CDR3 is TGTGCCAGTGTTGGCCGGGACAACACAGATACGCAGTATTTT. The variable domain in full, completed from reference TRBV19 and TRBJ2-3, reads DGGITQSPKYLFRKEGQNVTLSCEQNLNHDAMYWYRQDPGQGLRLIYYSQIVNDFQKGDIAEGYSVSREKKESFPLTVTSAQKNPTAFYLCASVGRDNTDTQYFGPGTRLTVL.

The V gene is TRBV11-3, the J gene TRBJ2-3; no definite D call. The V end was cut by 7 bases, the J end by 6 bases, with 17 bases between. The CDR3 is 14 residues long. The germline V gene encodes CDR1 SGHNT and CDR2 YENEEA. The CDR3 is CASTPEAVTDTQYF. The CDR3 DNA reads TGTGCCAGCACCCCCGAGGCGGTCACGGATACGCAGTATTTT.

This clone was counted a single time. The CDR3 sequence: CASSFGTVETQYF. The CDR3 DNA follows: TGTGCCAGCAGCTTCGGGACAGTAGAGACCCAGTACTTC. V gene TRBV11-2 combines with J gene TRBJ2-5, with 7 bases matching TRBD1. The CDR3 totals 13 residues. Germline trimming cut 3 bases from V and 4 bases from J; bases unmatched to any gene: 2. Germline values: CDR1 SGHAT, CDR2 FQNNGV.

The chain joins TRBV11-2 to TRBJ2-7; 8 bases align to TRBD1. After removal of 7 bases from V and 5 bases from J, the junction contained 10 bases not matched to a gene. The CDR3 runs to 14 residues. The V gene's germline CDR1 is SGHAT and CDR2 FQNNGV. The CDR3 DNA reads TGTGCCAGCACCGGACAGGGCGTTGGTCACGAGCAGTACTTC. Amino acids: CASTGQGVGHEQYF.

V gene TRBV19 combines with J gene TRBJ2-1, with 7 bases identical to TRBD2. In germline, CDR1 is LNHDA, CDR2 SQIVND (reference sequence). The CDR3 runs to 15 residues. Trimming cost V 6 bases and J 0 bases; bases outside gene matches: 5. CDR3 amino acids: CASSQAGSSYNEQFF. The DNA of the CDR3 is TGTGCCAGTAGCCAAGCGGGGAGCTCCTACAATGAGCAGTTCTTC.

The J gene is TRBJ1-5, the V gene TRBV18; no clear D. The CDR3 has 13 residues. CDR1 KGHSH and CDR2 LQKENI come from the germline V gene. Trimming removed 3 bases from V and 7 bases from J, with 10 bases in between. This CDR3 is CASSPGSKQPQHF. CDR3 coding DNA: TGTGCCAGCTCACCCGGGTCGAAACAGCCCCAGCATTTT.